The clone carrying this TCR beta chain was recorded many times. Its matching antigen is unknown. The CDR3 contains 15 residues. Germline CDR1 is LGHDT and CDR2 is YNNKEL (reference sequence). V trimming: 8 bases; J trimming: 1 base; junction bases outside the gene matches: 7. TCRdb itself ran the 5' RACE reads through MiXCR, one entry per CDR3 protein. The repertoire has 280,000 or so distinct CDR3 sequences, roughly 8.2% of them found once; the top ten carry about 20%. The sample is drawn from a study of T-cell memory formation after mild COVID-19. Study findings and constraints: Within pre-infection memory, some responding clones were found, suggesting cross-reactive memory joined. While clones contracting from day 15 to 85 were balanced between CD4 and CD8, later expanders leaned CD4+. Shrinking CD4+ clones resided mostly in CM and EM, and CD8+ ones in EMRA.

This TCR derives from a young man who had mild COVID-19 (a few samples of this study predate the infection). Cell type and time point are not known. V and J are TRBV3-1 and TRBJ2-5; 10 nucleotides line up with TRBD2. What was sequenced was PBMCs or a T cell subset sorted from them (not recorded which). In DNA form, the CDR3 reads TGTGCCAGCCGCGGGTTAGCGGGGGGCCAAGAGACCCAGTACTTC. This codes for CASRGLAGGQETQYF.